This T cell receptor (beta chain) was observed in a study of blood T cell repertoires in COVID-19. In the study overall: Specimens from acute and convalescent COVID-19 originated in the United States, Italy and Spain. T cells, B-cell-depleted T cells, or PBMCs supplied cDNA or gDNA.

Original methodology: Amplified reference gene primers provided the basis for estimating nucleated cell counts. The assay was immunoSEQ multiplex PCR, and TCRdb's table has in-frame clones only and misses some. The V and J calls and clone size come from that table; D and trimming were worked out from the DNA. Of roughly 79,000 clones in the sample, 87% were seen once. Trimming pared 10 bases from V and 1 base from J, leaving 11 bases between. The germline CDR1 and CDR2 sequences are LNHDA and SQIVND (reference sequence). CDR3 length: 13 amino acids. Sequencing was performed on peripheral blood. The V and J genes are TRBV19 and TRBJ1-5, with D uncertain. The origin of this receptor is a woman between 45 and 65 years old with acute or convalescent COVID-19. The CDR3 sequence is CAKPGLSNQPQHF. The CDR3 bases are TGTGCCAAACCCGGGTTGAGCAATCAGCCCCAGCATTTT.